Listed here is a single T cell receptor (beta chain). Produced via immunoSEQ multiplex PCR; TCRdb's table is partial and in-frame only. The profile shows about 130,000 clones, about 88% of them singletons. Trimming took 0 bases from V and 1 from J, leaving 13 bases between them. CDR3 length equals 17 residues. Germline loops: CDR1 MGHRA, CDR2 YSYEKL. The sample originates from a study of cytomegalovirus exposure and HLA in healthy donors. This sequence was found in a woman younger than 30 in good health and CMV-seronegative. The sequencing input was PBMCs. The chain has TRBV4-1 and TRBJ1-5; D unclear. In DNA, the CDR3 is TGCGCCAGCAGCCAAGATCTTTGGGCGGGGAGCAATCAGCCCCAGCATTTT. Its translation: CASSQDLWAGSNQPQHF.